The 21 T cell receptor beta chains below come from one sample, sequenced in a study of blood T cells in healthy people across ages. A sample-barcoded 5' primer and a J-beta primer mix were used in a second PCR of roughly 7 to 11 cycles. TCRdb reanalysed the 5' RACE reads using MiXCR and keeps one entry per CDR3 protein. The table lists around 1,600,000 distinct CDR3 sequences, around 40% of them singletons. Source material: blood. Source of these receptors: a woman between 18 and 29 years old in good health.

The chain links TRBV6-1 to TRBJ1-5; D gene ambiguous. This CDR3 is built from 16 residues. Trimming stripped 7 bases from V and 0 bases from J, with 16 bases between. From germline, CDR1 is MNHNS and CDR2 SASEGT. The CDR3 loop reads CASIQREEHSNQPQHF. DNA of the CDR3: TGTGCCAGCATTCAAAGGGAGGAACATAGCAATCAGCCCCAGCATTTT.

The genes are TRBV9 and TRBJ1-4, with D unclear. V gave up 4 bases and J gave up 6 bases, with 13 bases separating them. The germline gives CDR1 SGDLS, CDR2 YYNGEE. The CDR3 has 14 amino acids. The CDR3 spells CASSRGNRDEKLFF. CDR3 DNA: TGTGCCAGCAGCCGAGGGAATCGCGATGAAAAACTGTTTTTT.

As regards this clonotype: A read error is possible here, since a much larger clone lies one base away. V is TRBV7-2 and J is TRBJ2-1, with TRBD1 identical over 7 bases. Germline CDR1 and CDR2: SGHTA and FQGNSA. The J segment lost 4 bases and the V segment lost 7 bases, leaving 7 bases of the junction unmatched. The CDR3 is 14 amino acids. The CDR3 sequence: CASNSPGQYNEQFF. The CDR3 nucleotides are TGTGCCAGCAACTCCCCGGGACAGTACAATGAGCAGTTCTTC. Drawing the rest from reference TRBV7-2 and TRBJ2-1, the complete variable domain is GAGVSQSPSNKVTEKGKDVELRCDPISGHTALYWYRQSLGQGLEFLIYFQGNSAPDKSGLPSDRFSAERTGGSVSTLTIQRTQQEDSAVYLCASNSPGQYNEQFFGPGTRLTVL.

The gene calls are TRBV28 and TRBJ2-7, with a weak D call TRBD2 (7 bases). The DNA end favors TRBJ2-5, so the J call may be wrong. CDR1 is MDHEN and CDR2 is SYDVKM in the germline V gene. This CDR3 has 16 residues. CDR3 sequence (DNA): TGTGCCAGCAGTTTATTTGGGGGGGCAAACCAAGAGACCCAGTACTTC. Its protein is CASSLFGGANQETQYF.

The rearrangement uses TRBV19 and TRBJ2-1, with D tentatively TRBD2 (6 bases). The CDR3 contains 15 residues. The germline gives CDR1 LNHDA, CDR2 SQIVND (reference sequence). Trimming removed 2 bases from V and 1 base from J, with 9 bases in between. The CDR3 here is CASSISGLSYNEQFF. The CDR3, as DNA: TGTGCCAGTAGTATAAGCGGGCTTTCCTACAATGAGCAGTTCTTC.

The chain links TRBV4-3 to TRBJ2-1; TRBD2 matches at 11 bases. The CDR3 runs to 17 residues. Germline V gene data show CDR1 as LGHNA and CDR2 as YSLEER. The ends lost 3 bases at V and 4 bases at J; junction bases unmatched: 8. Here the CDR3 reads CASSQSMLAGGYNEQFF. Written as DNA, the CDR3 is TGCGCCAGCAGCCAGTCTATGCTAGCGGGGGGTTACAATGAGCAGTTCTTC.

This clonotype has more than one count but fewer than ten. The gene calls are TRBV7-9 and TRBJ1-1; 9 positions match TRBD1. With 2 bases clipped from V and 5 bases from J, the junction kept 3 bases outside the gene matches. Germline V gene lookup returns CDR1 SEHNR and CDR2 FQNEAQ (reference sequence). The CDR3 extends over 14 amino acids. This chain's CDR3 is CASSLSGTGTEAFF. CDR3 in DNA: TGTGCCAGCAGCTTATCCGGGACAGGGACTGAAGCTTTCTTT.

In this sample, this clonotype turned up a few times. The chain links TRBV12-3 or TRBV12-4 to TRBJ1-5; 10 bases map to TRBD1. The CDR3 runs 14 residues. V shed 5 bases and J 6 bases; nucleotides not matched to a gene: 4. This chain's CDR3 is CASSGGTGAQPQHF. CDR3 in DNA: TGTGCCAGCAGTGGAGGGACAGGGGCTCAGCCCCAGCATTTT.

The chain links TRBV19 to TRBJ2-7; TRBD2 might be the D (5 bases). Germline CDR1 is LNHDA and CDR2 is SQIVND (reference sequence). The CDR3 has 15 amino acids. Trimming took 2 bases from V and 3 from J, leaving 14 bases between them. The CDR3 DNA sequence: TGTGCCAGTAGTATAACCGGGCACGGGGTCTACGAGCAGTACTTC. This sequence encodes CASSITGHGVYEQYF.

A few counts support this clonotype. The V call is TRBV2, the J call TRBJ2-5; D unclear. The CDR3 runs to 14 residues. Trimming cost V 7 bases and J 4 bases, with 16 bases left between them. Germline CDR1 is SNHLY and CDR2 is FYNNEI. The CDR3 is CASTRNLDGETQYF. The CDR3 DNA sequence: TGTGCCAGCACCCGGAACCTAGATGGAGAGACCCAGTACTTC. The variable domain in full, with the rest retrieved from reference TRBV2 and TRBJ2-5, is EPEVTQTPSHQVTQMGQEVILRCVPISNHLYFYWYRQILGQKVEFLVSFYNNEISEKSEIFDDQFSVERPDGSNFTLKIRSTKLEDSAMYFCASTRNLDGETQYFGPGTRLLVL.

The V call is TRBV7-3, the J call TRBJ1-1, with 8 bases that match TRBD1. The CDR3 is 15 residues long. Germline CDR1 reads SGHTA; CDR2 reads FQGTGA. V was clipped by 5 bases and J by 5 bases; unmatched bases: 10. CDR3 amino acids: CASSTYRGFGTEAFF. The CDR3 nucleotides read TGTGCCAGCAGCACTTACAGGGGGTTTGGGACTGAAGCTTTCTTT.

The genes are TRBV6-2 or TRBV6-3 and TRBJ1-2; maybe TRBD1 (5 bases). The V gene's germline CDR1 is MNHEY and CDR2 SVGEGT. The length of the CDR3 is 13 residues. V gave up 5 bases and J gave up 7 bases, with 14 bases separating them. The CDR3 here is CASSAQGRVGYTF. CDR3 nucleotide sequence: TGTGCCAGCAGTGCCCAGGGACGTGTTGGCTACACCTTC.

This clonotype occurred a few times. The chain combines TRBV20-1 with TRBJ2-3; D not resolved. The CDR3 has 13 amino acids. Germline assignment: CDR1 DFQATT and CDR2 SNEGSKA (reference sequence). Between the trimmed V and J ends, which lost 1 base and 8 bases, there was a span of 13 bases. CDR3 loop: CSARVFSSGTQYF. The CDR3 nucleotides read TGCAGTGCTAGAGTCTTTAGCTCGGGTACGCAGTATTTT.

This clonotype was observed a handful of times. The J gene is TRBJ1-6, the V gene TRBV20-1, with D perhaps TRBD1 (5 bases). This CDR3 is built from 15 residues. Germline values: CDR1 DFQATT, CDR2 SNEGSKA (reference sequence). The V end lost 6 bases, the J end lost 7 bases, and 19 bases lay between the germline ends. The CDR3 nucleotides are TGCAGTGCCAAGGTCCGCGTGCAGGGAAATTCACCCCTCCACTTT. It is translated as CSAKVRVQGNSPLHF.

The chain is built from TRBV5-5 and TRBJ2-5; 7 nucleotides match TRBD2. J gave up 5 bases and V 1 base, and 5 bases lay outside the gene matches. The CDR3 is made up of 14 amino acids. The germline V gene has CDR1 SGHKS and CDR2 YYEKEE (reference sequence). CDR3 loop: CASSLRAGYETQYF. In DNA, the CDR3 is TGTGCCAGCAGCTTGAGAGCGGGGTACGAGACCCAGTACTTC.

CDR3 sequence (DNA): TGTGCTAGTGGTTTTGAATTGTGGGGACAGGGCTACGAGCAGTACTTC. Protein sequence: CASGFELWGQGYEQYF. V gene TRBV12-5 combines with J gene TRBJ2-4, with 9 bases fitting TRBD1. Near its end, the DNA agrees better with TRBJ2-7, so the J call may be wrong. Looked up from germline, CDR1 is LGHNT and CDR2 is FRNRAP. CDR3 length equals 16 residues.

This chain uses TRBV5-1 with TRBJ2-7, with TRBD1 identical over 9 bases. V dropped 5 bases and J dropped 6; count of bases not matched to a gene: 18. Looked up from germline, CDR1 is SGHRS and CDR2 is YFSETQ. The CDR3 sequence is 17 residues long. Here the CDR3 reads CASSEGQGNILLLEQYF. The CDR3 nucleotides are TGCGCCAGCAGTGAAGGACAGGGGAATATCCTCCTTCTCGAGCAGTACTTC.

There are a few counts of this clonotype. V and J are TRBV20-1 and TRBJ1-2; tentative D call: TRBD1 (6 bases). V lost 6 bases and J 2 bases, leaving 16 bases between the germline ends. Germline V gives CDR1 DFQATT, CDR2 SNEGSKA (reference sequence). The CDR3 has 14 residues. The CDR3 sequence is CSAKPGTNNYGYTF. CDR3 DNA sequence: TGCAGTGCCAAACCCGGGACAAACAACTATGGCTACACCTTC.

The chain carries TRBV2 and TRBJ2-1, with 7 bases lining up with TRBD2. Trimming took 10 bases from V and 4 from J; bases not matched to a gene: 7. The CDR3 totals 13 residues. Per germline, CDR1 SNHLY and CDR2 FYNNEI. The CDR3 DNA reads TGTGCCACCCGGGAGGATCTATACAATGAGCAGTTCTTC. It codes for CATREDLYNEQFF. Full variable domain (rest looked up from reference TRBV2 and TRBJ2-1): EPEVTQTPSHQVTQMGQEVILRCVPISNHLYFYWYRQILGQKVEFLVSFYNNEISEKSEIFDDQFSVERPDGSNFTLKIRSTKLEDSAMYFCATREDLYNEQFFGPGTRLTVL.

The V and J genes are TRBV5-1 and TRBJ1-2, with no clear D. The germline gives CDR1 SGHRS, CDR2 YFSETQ. The V and J ends lost 0 bases and 4 bases respectively, with 13 bases between them. There are 15 residues in the CDR3. The CDR3 protein is CASSLGPEGTYGYTF. CDR3 coding DNA: TGCGCCAGCAGCTTGGGGCCCGAAGGAACCTATGGCTACACCTTC.

The CDR3: CASSPSDPAFF. The CDR3 bases are TGTGCCAGCAGCCCCTCGGACCCAGCTTTCTTT. The chain employs TRBV7-9 and TRBJ1-1, with D unresolved. CDR1 is SEHNR, CDR2 FQNEAQ, per germline (reference sequence). This CDR3 contains 11 residues. V was trimmed by 5 bases and J by 10 bases, leaving 11 bases between them.